This T cell receptor (beta chain) was retrieved from a study of blood T cell repertoires in COVID-19. Study in general: Both acute and convalescent COVID-19 samples were obtained from the United States, Italy and Spain.

Between the trimmed V and J ends, which lost 6 bases and 3 bases, there was a span of 17 bases. This CDR3 comprises 15 residues. The germline gives CDR1 SNHLY, CDR2 FYNNEI. Method: immunoSEQ multiplex PCR; TCRdb's copy keeps in-frame clones and lacks some. The data hold some 380,000 clones, with about 80% observed a single time. Material: peripheral blood. The origin of this receptor is a human donor with acute or convalescent COVID-19. The donor label of this sample is uncertain. V and J are TRBV2 and TRBJ1-2; a possible D gene is TRBD1 (6 bases). The chain's CDR3 is CASSQNRGGDYGYTF. The DNA of the CDR3 is TGTGCCAGCAGCCAGAACCGAGGGGGTGACTATGGCTACACCTTC.